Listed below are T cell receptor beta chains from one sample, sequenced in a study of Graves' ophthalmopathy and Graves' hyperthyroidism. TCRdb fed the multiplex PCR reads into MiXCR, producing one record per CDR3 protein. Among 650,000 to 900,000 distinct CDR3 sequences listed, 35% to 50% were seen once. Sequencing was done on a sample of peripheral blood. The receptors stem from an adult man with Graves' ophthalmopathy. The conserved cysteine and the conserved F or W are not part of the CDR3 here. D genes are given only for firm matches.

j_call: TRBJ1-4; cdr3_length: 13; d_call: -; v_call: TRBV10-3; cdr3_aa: AGGPSGHSNEKLF
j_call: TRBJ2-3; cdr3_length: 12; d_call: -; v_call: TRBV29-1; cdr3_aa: SVVGLGAEDTQY
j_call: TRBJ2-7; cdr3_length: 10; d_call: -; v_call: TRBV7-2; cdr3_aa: ASSWVAYEQY
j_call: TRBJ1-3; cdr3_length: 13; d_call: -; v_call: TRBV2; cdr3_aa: ASSPGQAAGNTIY
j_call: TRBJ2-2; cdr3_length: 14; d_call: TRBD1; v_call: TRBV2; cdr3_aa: ASSVSTGGAGGELF
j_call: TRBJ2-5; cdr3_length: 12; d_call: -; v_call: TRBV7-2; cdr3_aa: ASSFAAEEETQY
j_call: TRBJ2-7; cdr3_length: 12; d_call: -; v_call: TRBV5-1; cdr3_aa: ASSLGVLSYEQY
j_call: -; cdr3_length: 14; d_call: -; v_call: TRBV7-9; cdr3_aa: ASSRDGGTSSYEQY
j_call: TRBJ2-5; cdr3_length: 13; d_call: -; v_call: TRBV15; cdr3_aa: ATSTSNRVGETQY
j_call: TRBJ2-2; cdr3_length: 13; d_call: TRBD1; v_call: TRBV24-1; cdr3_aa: ASSDRQGASGELF
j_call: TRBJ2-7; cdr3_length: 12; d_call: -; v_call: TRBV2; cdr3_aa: ASSFSEKIYEQY
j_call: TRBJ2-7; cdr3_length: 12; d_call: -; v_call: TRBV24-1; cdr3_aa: ASSLSGHSYEQY
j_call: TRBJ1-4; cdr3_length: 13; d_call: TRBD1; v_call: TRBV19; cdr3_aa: ASRNRQGTNEKLF
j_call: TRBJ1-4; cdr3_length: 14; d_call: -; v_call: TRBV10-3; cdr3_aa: AISESGPGVNEKLF
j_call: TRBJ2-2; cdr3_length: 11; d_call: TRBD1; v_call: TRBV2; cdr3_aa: ASSVTGTGELF
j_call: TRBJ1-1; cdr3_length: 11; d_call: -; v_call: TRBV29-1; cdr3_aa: SVEDTLGTEAF
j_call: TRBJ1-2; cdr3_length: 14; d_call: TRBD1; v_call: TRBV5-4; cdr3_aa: ASSRPGQGNNYGYT
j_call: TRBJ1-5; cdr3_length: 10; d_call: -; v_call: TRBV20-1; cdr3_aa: SASKSNQPQH
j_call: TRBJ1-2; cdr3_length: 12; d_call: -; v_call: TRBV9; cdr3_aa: ASSVMGSNYGYT
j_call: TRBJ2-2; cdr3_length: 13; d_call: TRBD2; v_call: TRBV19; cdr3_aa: ATSGLAGTTGELF
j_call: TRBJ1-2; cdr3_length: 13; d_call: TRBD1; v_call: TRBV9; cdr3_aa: ASSVGGGGGYGYT
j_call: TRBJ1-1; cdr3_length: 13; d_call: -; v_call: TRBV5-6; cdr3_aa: ASSFVTGINTEAF
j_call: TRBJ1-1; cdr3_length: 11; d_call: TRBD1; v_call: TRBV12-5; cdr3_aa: ASQGDGVTEAF
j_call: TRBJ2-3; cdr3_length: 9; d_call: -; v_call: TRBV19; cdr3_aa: ATTGGTRQY
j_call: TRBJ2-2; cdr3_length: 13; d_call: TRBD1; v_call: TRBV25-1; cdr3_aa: ASNSRDRSSGELF
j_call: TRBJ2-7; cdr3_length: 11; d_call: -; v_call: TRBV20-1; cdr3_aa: SASQDSASEQY
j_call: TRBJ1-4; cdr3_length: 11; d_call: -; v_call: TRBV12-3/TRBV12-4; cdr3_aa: ASSSGREEKLF
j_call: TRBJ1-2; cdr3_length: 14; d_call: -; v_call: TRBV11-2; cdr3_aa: ASSLAPETANYGYT
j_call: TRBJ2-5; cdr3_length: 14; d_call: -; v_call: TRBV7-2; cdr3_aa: ASSPRVWGVEETQY
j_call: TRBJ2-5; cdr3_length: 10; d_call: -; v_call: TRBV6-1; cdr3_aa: ASKVTGGTQY
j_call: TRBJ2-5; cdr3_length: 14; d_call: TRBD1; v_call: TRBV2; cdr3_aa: ASSARQGTGKETQY
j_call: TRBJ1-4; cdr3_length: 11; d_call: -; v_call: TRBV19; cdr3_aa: ARVGGPNEKLF
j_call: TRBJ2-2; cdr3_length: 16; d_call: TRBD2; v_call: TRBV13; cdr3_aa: ASSVLTSGYLNTGELF
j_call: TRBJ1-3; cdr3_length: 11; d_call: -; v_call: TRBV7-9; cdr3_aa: ASSPLSGNTIY
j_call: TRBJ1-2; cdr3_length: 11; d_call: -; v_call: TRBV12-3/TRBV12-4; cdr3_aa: ASSLDALNGYT
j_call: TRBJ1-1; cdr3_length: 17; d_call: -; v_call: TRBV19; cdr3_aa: ASSLRQETFPHFGTEAF
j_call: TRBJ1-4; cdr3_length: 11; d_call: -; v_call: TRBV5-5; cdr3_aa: ASSNPTNEKLF
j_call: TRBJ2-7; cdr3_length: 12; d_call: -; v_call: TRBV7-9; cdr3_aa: ASSLAAGPYEQY
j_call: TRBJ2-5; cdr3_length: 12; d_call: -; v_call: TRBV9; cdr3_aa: ASSVEGEEETQY
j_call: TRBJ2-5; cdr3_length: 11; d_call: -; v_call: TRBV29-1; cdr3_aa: SVEESGQETQY